This TCR beta chain emerged from a study of beta chain features in type 1 diabetes. The V gene's germline CDR1 is ENHRY and CDR2 SYGVKD. The CDR3 contains 15 residues. V was clipped by 3 bases and J by 1 base, with 10 bases between them. Broader study findings: Shortening of TCRB CDR3s, moderate but significant, appeared in all four CD4+ subsets of Type 1 diabetes patients.

This clone was picked up a small number of times. Its antigen remains unknown. The authors reverse transcribed all of the isolated RNA, so sequencing captured expressed TCRB transcripts. Only in-frame clones appear in the TCRdb table, and some are missing; sequencing was by immunoSEQ multiplex PCR. The sample contains about 740,000 clones, about an eighth of which appear only once. The sequence was obtained from a man aged 18 to 35 with type 1 diabetes. This chain links TRBV10-3 with TRBJ1-5; D is possibly TRBD1 (5 bases). Specimen: naive CD4+ T cells from blood. The CDR3 here is CAISDSGGSNQPQHF. CDR3 DNA sequence: TGTGCCATCAGTGATAGCGGGGGAAGCAATCAGCCCCAGCATTTT.